The 8 T cell receptor beta chains below all came from one sample that was sequenced in a study of cytomegalovirus exposure and HLA in healthy donors. Only in-frame clones appear in the TCRdb table, and some are missing; sequencing was by immunoSEQ multiplex PCR. The sample includes 90,000 to 150,000 clones, around 85% seen only once; the top ten take around 4.5%. The sample was PBMCs. The receptors derive from a man younger than 35 in good health and CMV-seropositive.

The rearrangement uses TRBV28 and TRBJ1-1; possible D gene TRBD1, 6 bases. The CDR3 loop spans 12 amino acids. V gave up 4 bases and J gave up 7 bases, with 10 bases separating them. CDR1 is MDHEN and CDR2 is SYDVKM in the germline V gene. CDR3 nucleotide sequence: TGTGCCAGCAGTTGGACAGAAGGTGAAGCTTTCTTT. It encodes CASSWTEGEAFF.

The chain carries TRBV6-1 and TRBJ1-2; a possible D gene is TRBD1 (5 bases). CDR3 length equals 14 residues. Germline V gene sequence: CDR1 MNHNS, CDR2 SASEGT. V was trimmed by 2 bases and J by 4 bases, leaving 11 bases between them. In DNA, the CDR3 is TGTGCCAGCAGTGAATCCGGGGGATCCTATGGCTACACCTTC. This translates into CASSESGGSYGYTF.

The chain couples TRBV19 to TRBJ1-2; the match to TRBD1 covers 7 bases. This CDR3 comprises 15 residues. From germline, CDR1 is LNHDA and CDR2 SQIVND (reference sequence). Unmatched junction bases numbered 11, after V lost 5 bases and J lost 5 bases. CDR3 sequence (DNA): TGTGCCAGTAGTCAAGGGAGGACAGGAATTTATGGCTACACCTTC. The encoded protein is CASSQGRTGIYGYTF.

The chain employs TRBV7-2 and TRBJ2-5, with 10 bases identical to TRBD2. Germline values: CDR1 SGHTA, CDR2 FQGNSA. The junction had 4 bases not matched to a gene; V was cut back by 1 base and J by 2 bases. The length of the CDR3 is 16 residues. The CDR3 loop is CASSLVPSGGQETQYF. DNA of the CDR3: TGTGCCAGCAGCTTAGTTCCTAGCGGGGGACAAGAGACCCAGTACTTC.

The chain carries TRBV6-1 and TRBJ2-7; D is unresolved. V was shortened by 3 bases and J by 2 bases, with 2 bases between the two germline ends. The CDR3 totals 11 residues. Germline CDR1 MNHNS, CDR2 SASEGT. The chain's CDR3 is CASSDAYEQYF. CDR3 sequence (DNA): TGTGCCAGCAGTGACGCCTACGAGCAGTACTTC.

The V call is TRBV5-6, the J call TRBJ2-1, with 10 positions matching TRBD1. V was pared by 4 bases and J by 6 bases, with 10 bases of the junction left unmatched. The CDR3 is 16 amino acids. From germline, CDR1 is SGHDT and CDR2 YYEEEE. The CDR3 is CASSRAGTGEANEQFF. The CDR3 DNA reads as TGTGCCAGCAGCCGTGCCGGGACAGGGGAGGCCAATGAGCAGTTCTTC.

J is TRBJ1-4 and V is TRBV9; 7 positions match TRBD1. Germline V gives CDR1 SGDLS, CDR2 YYNGEE. The CDR3 contains 14 residues. The trim removed 4 bases at V and 6 bases at J, leaving 6 bases unmatched. CDR3: CASSTTTGHEKLFF. The CDR3 DNA follows: TGTGCCAGCAGCACAACGACAGGGCATGAAAAACTGTTTTTT.

The V gene is TRBV6-4, the J gene TRBJ1-1; no definite D call. The CDR3 runs to 13 residues. V was cut by 2 bases and J by 1 base, with 5 bases left in between. The germline gives CDR1 MRHNA, CDR2 SNTAGT. The chain's CDR3 is CASSDRRNTEAFF. CDR3 nucleotide sequence: TGTGCCAGCAGTGACAGGAGGAACACTGAAGCTTTCTTT.